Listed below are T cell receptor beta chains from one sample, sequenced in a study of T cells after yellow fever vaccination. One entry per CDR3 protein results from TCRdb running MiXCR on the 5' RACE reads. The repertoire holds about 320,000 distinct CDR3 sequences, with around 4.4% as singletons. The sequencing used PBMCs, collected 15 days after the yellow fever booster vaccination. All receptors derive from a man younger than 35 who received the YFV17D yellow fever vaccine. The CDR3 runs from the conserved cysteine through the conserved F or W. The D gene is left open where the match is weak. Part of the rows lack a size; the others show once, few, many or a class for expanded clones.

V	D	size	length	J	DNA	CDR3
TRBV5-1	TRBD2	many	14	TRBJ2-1	TGCGCCAGCAGCAACACCGGGGGGGGCGATGAGCAGTTCTTC	CASSNTGGGDEQFF
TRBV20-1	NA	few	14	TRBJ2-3	TGCAGGCCGACTCCGGCGGGGGCCAGAGGTACGCAGTATTTT	CRPTPAGARGTQYF
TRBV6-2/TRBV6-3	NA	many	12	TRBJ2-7	TGTGCCAGCAGTTCAGAATTCTACGAGCAGTACTTC	CASSSEFYEQYF
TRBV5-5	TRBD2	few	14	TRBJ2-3	TGTGCCAGCAGCGACACTAGCGGCACAGATACGCAGTATTTT	CASSDTSGTDTQYF
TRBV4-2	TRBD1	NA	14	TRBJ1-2	TGTGCCAGCAGCCAAGATCCCGGACAGGCGGGCTACACCTTC	CASSQDPGQAGYTF
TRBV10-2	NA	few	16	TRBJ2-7	TGCGCCAGCAGTATCCGTCCGGTTGGCGGCTCCTACGAGCAGTACTTC	CASSIRPVGGSYEQYF
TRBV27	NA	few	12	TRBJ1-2	TGTGCCAGCTACGGGGCTAACTATGGCTACACCTTC	CASYGANYGYTF
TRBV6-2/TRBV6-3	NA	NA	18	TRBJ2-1	TGTGCCAGCAGTTACGCCAGGGATGACTCCCGGACGTATGATGAGCAGTTCTTC	CASSYARDDSRTYDEQFF
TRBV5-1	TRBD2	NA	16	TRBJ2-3	TGCGCCAGCAGCTTGGTGGCGGGGGGGCCCCCAGATACGCAGTATTTT	CASSLVAGGPPDTQYF
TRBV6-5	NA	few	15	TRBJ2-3	TGTGCCAGCACCACTGGGAGGTTAGGCACAGATACGCAGTATTTT	CASTTGRLGTDTQYF
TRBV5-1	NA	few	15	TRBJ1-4	TGCGCCAGCAGCTTCTACGGGACGGGTAATGAAAAACTGTTTTTT	CASSFYGTGNEKLFF
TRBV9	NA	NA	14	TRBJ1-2	TGTGCCAGCAGCGTTCTAACGGGCGACTATGGCTACACCTTC	CASSVLTGDYGYTF
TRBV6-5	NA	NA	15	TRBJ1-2	TGTGCCAGCAGTTACTCGATCGCACAGATCGATGGCTACACCTTC	CASSYSIAQIDGYTF
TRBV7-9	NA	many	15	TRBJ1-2	TGTGCCAGCAGCCCGACATCGGACTTTAACTATGGCTACACCTTC	CASSPTSDFNYGYTF
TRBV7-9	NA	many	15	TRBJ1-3	TGTGCCAGCAGCCTGAGGGGAAGCTCTGGAAACACCATATATTTT	CASSLRGSSGNTIYF